This T cell receptor (beta chain) is from a study of beta chain features in type 1 diabetes. The overall study: Age, gender and cell yields were alike across patients and healthy donors. Study results and caveats: VDJ junctions sequenced from type 1 diabetes patients showed fewer insertions and more deletions. There was a possibility that cDNA sequencing over-represented cells with high TCR expression.

Every bit of the isolated RNA underwent reverse transcription, so sequencing read expressed TCRB transcripts. For naive, central memory and regulatory T cell samples, reads averaged around 3.6 million. Profiling relied on immunoSEQ multiplex PCR, and the TCRdb table lists in-frame clones only, not all of them. The sample has about half a million clones, around 30% seen once. Comment on this clone: Its matching antigen is unknown.

The sequence came from a man younger than 35 in good health. Specimen: naive CD4+ T cells from blood.

CDR3 coding DNA: TGTGCCAGCAGCGTGGACCCAACTAATGAAAAACTGTTTTTT. This sequence encodes CASSVDPTNEKLFF. The rearrangement uses TRBV5-4 and TRBJ1-4; the D is unclear. V was pared by 4 bases and J by 0 bases, with 7 bases between. This CDR3 is 14 amino acids long. Germline V gene data show CDR1 as SGHNT and CDR2 as YYREEE (reference sequence).